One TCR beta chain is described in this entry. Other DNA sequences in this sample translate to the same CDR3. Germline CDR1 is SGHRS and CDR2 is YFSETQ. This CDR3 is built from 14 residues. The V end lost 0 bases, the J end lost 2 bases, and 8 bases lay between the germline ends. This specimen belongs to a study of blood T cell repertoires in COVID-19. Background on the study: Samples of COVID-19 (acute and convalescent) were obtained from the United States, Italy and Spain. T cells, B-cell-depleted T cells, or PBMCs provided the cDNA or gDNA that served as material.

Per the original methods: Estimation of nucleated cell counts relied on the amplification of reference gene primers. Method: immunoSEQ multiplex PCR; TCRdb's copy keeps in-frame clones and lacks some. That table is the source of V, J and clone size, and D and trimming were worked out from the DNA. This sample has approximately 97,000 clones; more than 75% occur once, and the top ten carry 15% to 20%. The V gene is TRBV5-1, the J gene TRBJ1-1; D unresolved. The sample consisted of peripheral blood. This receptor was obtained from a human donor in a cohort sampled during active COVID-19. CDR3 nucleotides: TGCGCCAGCAGCTTGGGGGAGGTTAACACTGAAGCTTTCTTT. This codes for CASSLGEVNTEAFF.